The 10 T cell receptor beta chains listed next were all sequenced from one sample in a study of T cells in Graves' hyperthyroidism and ophthalmopathy. RNA transcripts served as the template for amplifying TCR beta CDR3 regions. HTBI primers were the set used in a first-round RT-PCR of the TCR CDR3. In TCRdb, the multiplex PCR reads were re-called with MiXCR into one record per CDR3 protein. The sample contains about 400,000 distinct CDR3 sequences, just under 25% of which appear only once. Sequenced input: blood. These receptor sequences come from a man aged 45-65 years with Graves' hyperthyroidism.

This clonotype came up a few times. The V and J genes are TRBV6-6 and TRBJ2-7; maybe TRBD1 (5 bases). V gave up 2 bases and J gave up 6 bases, with 14 bases separating them. CDR1 is MNHNY, CDR2 SVGAGI, per germline (reference sequence). CDR3 length: 14 amino acids. The DNA for the CDR3 is TGTGCCAGCAGTTACGCCGGAACCACAGGCGAGCAGTACTTC. Its protein product is CASSYAGTTGEQYF.

With respect to this clonotype: One end of the junction does not line up with germline, which may come from a read error. The rearrangement links TRBV12-5 to TRBJ2-1; D is unclear. This CDR3 comprises 15 residues. Per germline, CDR1 LGHNT and CDR2 FRNRAP. The CDR3 sequence: CASALDPFSYNEQFF. CDR3 DNA sequence: TGTGCTAGTGCTTTGGACCCTTTCTCCTACAATGAGCAGTTCTTC.

This clonotype occurred many times. The V gene is TRBV20-1, the J gene TRBJ2-1; the D is unclear. There are 13 residues in the CDR3. Germline CDR1 DFQATT, CDR2 SNEGSKA (reference sequence). V was pared by 0 bases and J by 7 bases, with 10 bases between. CDR3 DNA sequence: TGCAGTGCTAGAGATGTGAGACGAAATGAGCAGTTCTTC. Translated, it gives CSARDVRRNEQFF.

This clonotype was seen only a few times. This chain uses TRBV5-1 with TRBJ2-3, with no clear D. The germline V and J ends were trimmed by 4 bases and 3 bases, with 12 bases remaining between them. Germline CDR1 reads SGHRS; CDR2 reads YFSETQ. The CDR3 extends over 14 amino acids. CDR3 nucleotide sequence: TGCGCCAGCAGCGTTCAAGGGCAGACAGATACGCAGTATTTT. Translation: CASSVQGQTDTQYF.

This clonotype was recorded many times. This chain uses TRBV13 with TRBJ1-1, with unresolved D. CDR3 length: 11 residues. The V gene lost 0 bases and the J gene lost 7 bases, with 3 bases spanning the gap. Germline CDR1 reads PRHDT; CDR2 reads FYEKMQ (reference sequence). The chain's CDR3 is CASSLGVEAFF. The DNA for the CDR3 is TGTGCCAGCAGCTTAGGCGTTGAAGCTTTCTTT.

This clonotype was counted only a few times. The CDR3 loop is CASSPEGRGTGELFF. CDR3 bases: TGTGCCAGCTCACCAGAAGGAAGAGGCACCGGGGAGCTGTTTTTT. This chain links TRBV18 with TRBJ2-2; D unclear. Trimming removed 2 bases at V and 4 bases at J, with 11 bases between. This CDR3 spans 15 amino acids. Germline V gives CDR1 KGHSH, CDR2 LQKENI.

This clonotype has at least ten counts. The chain has TRBV11-3 and TRBJ2-2; TRBD2 agrees at 10 bases. The V gene's germline CDR1 is SGHNT and CDR2 YENEEA. V was clipped by 3 bases and J by 2 bases; unmatched bases: 6. The CDR3 runs 17 residues. For the CDR3, the DNA is TGTGCCAGCAGCTTTGGACTAGCGGACGAAAACACCGGGGAGCTGTTTTTT. The encoded protein is CASSFGLADENTGELFF.

The chain employs TRBV6-5 and TRBJ1-1; D uncertain. V was clipped by 6 bases and J by 3 bases, with 8 bases between them. The CDR3 extends over 12 amino acids. CDR1 MNHEY and CDR2 SVGAGI come from the germline V gene. CDR3 nucleotide sequence: TGTGCCAGCAGGTATTCGCACACTGAAGCTTTCTTT. It encodes CASRYSHTEAFF.

This clonotype turned up a few times. The chain carries TRBV4-1 and TRBJ2-1; D not certain. Germline V gene sequence: CDR1 MGHRA, CDR2 YSYEKL. V was shortened by 2 bases and J by 4 bases, with 15 bases between the two germline ends. The CDR3 consists of 16 residues. Here the CDR3 DNA reads TGCGCCAGCAGCCAATCCCAGGACCAACCTTACAATGAGCAGTTCTTC. Its protein product is CASSQSQDQPYNEQFF.

This chain connects TRBV12-3 or TRBV12-4 to TRBJ2-1; D possibly corresponds to TRBD2 (6 bases). This CDR3 is 16 amino acids long. V was trimmed by 4 bases and J by 8 bases, leaving 21 bases between them. CDR3 DNA sequence: TGTGCCAGCAGTTCCCCCGGGACTCACCTCCAGGATGAGCAGTTCTTC. The encoded protein is CASSSPGTHLQDEQFF.